A single T cell receptor beta chain is shown here with its context. Antigen specificity is unknown. The data were taken from a study of cytomegalovirus exposure and HLA in healthy donors. Study-level background: An early release of data contained about 85 million unique TCRs, which came from HLA-typed donors.

The PCR contained 60 Vbeta and 13 Jbeta primers. TCRdb keeps only in-frame clones here, not all; method: immunoSEQ multiplex PCR. The sample contains under 150,000 clones, 79% of which appear only once. Study-wide points: The investigators catalogued 164 TCR beta chains as cytomegalovirus-associated. With further analysis later on, most CMV-associated TCR beta chains appeared HLA-restricted.

The sequenced sample consisted of PBMCs. This clonotype was sampled from a woman aged 35 to 49 in good health and CMV-seropositive.

CDR3 region: CASMPGDKETQYF. The CDR3 nucleotides are TGTGCCAGCATGCCAGGGGATAAAGAGACCCAGTACTTC. This rearrangement joins TRBV10-3 to TRBJ2-5; D perhaps matches TRBD1 (6 bases). The V gene lost 10 bases and the J gene lost 3 bases, with 15 bases spanning the gap. CDR3 length: 13 amino acids. The germline gives CDR1 ENHRY, CDR2 SYGVKD.